Each of the 5 T cell receptor beta chains below was sequenced from the same sample in a study of blood T cell repertoires in COVID-19. Clones were sequenced by immunoSEQ multiplex PCR, and TCRdb holds only the in-frame ones, with some missing. Seen here are 150,000 to 200,000 clones, around nine tenths observed once, and the top ten hold 5% to 6.5%. Sequenced: peripheral blood. All receptors come from a man aged 40-49 years with active or convalescent COVID-19.

The rearrangement uses TRBV5-1 and TRBJ1-2, with D possibly matching TRBD1 (6 bases). This CDR3 has 14 amino acids. Per the germline V gene, CDR1 is SGHRS and CDR2 is YFSETQ. Trimming pared 4 bases from V and 3 bases from J, leaving 13 bases between. The CDR3 bases are TGCGCCAGCAGCCCCCCTGGACAGCACTATGGCTACACCTTC. As protein: CASSPPGQHYGYTF.

The chain joins TRBV3-1 (or the pseudogene TRBV3-2) to TRBJ1-6; no clear D. With 1 base removed from V and 7 bases from J, the gap between germline ends came to 8 bases. CDR3 length: 14 amino acids. The germline CDR1 and CDR2 sequences are LGHDT and YNNKEL (reference sequence). CDR3 nucleotides: TGTGCCAGCAGCCAAGTCGCGGCAAATTCACCCCTCCACTTT. As protein: CASSQVAANSPLHF.

The genes are TRBV14 and TRBJ2-5; 8 positions match TRBD1. Germline-derived CDR1 and CDR2 are SGHDN and FVKESK. The CDR3 extends over 17 amino acids. With 0 bases clipped from V and 5 bases from J, the junction kept 11 bases outside the gene matches. The CDR3 DNA reads as TGTGCCAGCAGCCAAGACGACAGGGGATTATTTCGGGAGACCCAGTACTTC. Translation: CASSQDDRGLFRETQYF.

This clone was detected only a few times. CDR3 nucleotides: TGTGCCAGCAGTGAGCGGGGGCGAGGGACCGGGGAGCTGTTTTTT. Translated, it gives CASSERGRGTGELFF. The genes are TRBV2 and TRBJ2-2, with D tentatively TRBD2 (7 bases). CDR1 is SNHLY and CDR2 is FYNNEI in the germline V gene. This CDR3 contains 15 residues. The V end lost 3 bases, the J end lost 5 bases, and 13 bases lay between the germline ends.

J is TRBJ2-3 and V is TRBV11-2; a possible D gene is TRBD2 (5 bases). The CDR3 totals 15 residues. Trimming pared 5 bases from V and 0 bases from J, leaving 12 bases between. CDR1 is SGHAT, CDR2 FQNNGV, per germline. The CDR3 DNA reads TGTGCCAGCAGCCTTCGGGATCCTAGCACAGATACGCAGTATTTT. It specifies CASSLRDPSTDTQYF.